A single sample is the source of the 10 T cell receptor beta chains below, sequenced in a study of T-cell memory formation after mild COVID-19. TCRdb recomputed calls from the 5' RACE reads with MiXCR, one row per CDR3 protein. The top ten clones hold around 46% of a sample with 58,000 or so distinct CDR3 sequences, about 30% of them seen once. Sequencing was carried out using PBMCs or a T cell subset sorted from them (not recorded which). The receptors were sampled from a young man who had mild COVID-19 (a few samples of this study predate the infection). Cell type and time point are not known.

The CDR3 DNA reads as TGTGCCAGCACCACTGGGGAGACCCAGTACTTC. Translation: CASTTGETQYF. The J gene is TRBJ2-5, the V gene TRBV12-3 or TRBV12-4, with unresolved D. The CDR3 has 11 amino acids. Trimming cost V 7 bases and J 5 bases, with 8 bases left between them.

This clonotype was seen only a few times. The chain couples TRBV12-3 or TRBV12-4 to TRBJ2-3; the D gene is possibly TRBD1 (7 bases). The CDR3 loop spans 16 amino acids. The V gene lost 7 bases and the J gene lost 2 bases, with 19 bases spanning the gap. The CDR3 spells CASTEGAGGLTDTQYF. The CDR3 coding sequence is TGTGCCAGCACCGAGGGGGCAGGGGGACTCACAGATACGCAGTATTTT.

This clonotype was seen a few times. The chain employs TRBV24-1 and TRBJ2-1; TRBD1 agrees at 11 bases. The V gene's germline CDR1 is KGHDR and CDR2 SFDVKD. V dropped 9 bases and J dropped 7; count of bases not matched to a gene: 4. The CDR3 covers 13 residues. The CDR3 DNA reads as TGTGCCACCGGGGGACAGGGGGAGAATGAGCAGTTCTTC. This codes for CATGGQGENEQFF.

The chain employs TRBV7-9 and TRBJ2-1; TRBD1 might be the D (5 bases). Germline values: CDR1 SEHNR, CDR2 FQNEAQ (reference sequence). V lost 7 bases and J 5 bases, leaving 12 bases between the germline ends. This CDR3 has 13 residues. This CDR3 is CASNQGLNNEQFF. CDR3 DNA: TGTGCCAGCAATCAGGGTCTCAACAATGAGCAGTTCTTC.

CDR3 amino acids: CASSLGQVPTDTQYF. The CDR3, as DNA: TGTGCCAGCAGCTTAGGGCAGGTGCCCACAGATACGCAGTATTTT. The chain is built from TRBV7-2 and TRBJ2-3; D remains unclear. Trimming pared 1 base from V and 2 bases from J, leaving 10 bases between. The CDR3 consists of 15 residues. Germline V gene data show CDR1 as SGHTA and CDR2 as FQGNSA.

This clonotype was picked up a small number of times. The chain combines TRBV4-1 with TRBJ2-1; TRBD2 aligns across 10 bases. There are 16 residues in the CDR3. V shed 4 bases, J shed 10 bases, and the junction held 13 bases outside the gene matches. Germline CDR1 reads MGHRA; CDR2 reads YSYEKL. CDR3 sequence reads: CASSRLLSGGPEEQFF. CDR3 nucleotide sequence: TGCGCCAGCAGCCGACTACTTAGCGGGGGGCCCGAGGAGCAGTTCTTC.

The gene calls are TRBV4-1 and TRBJ2-1, with D perhaps matching TRBD2 (5 bases). V dropped 5 bases and J dropped 6 bases, with 14 bases sitting between them. Germline CDR1 MGHRA, CDR2 YSYEKL. The CDR3 covers 14 residues. The DNA of the CDR3 is TGCGCCAGCAGCGTGGTCGGGGAAGCCAATGAGCAGTTCTTC. Encoded protein: CASSVVGEANEQFF.

The J gene is TRBJ2-2, the V gene TRBV11-1; D remains ambiguous. Germline V gene sequence: CDR1 SGHAT, CDR2 FQDESV (reference sequence). The V and J ends lost 1 base and 3 bases respectively, with 12 bases between them. This CDR3 comprises 16 residues. The CDR3 is CASSLGLMQDTGELFF. In DNA, the CDR3 is TGTGCCAGCAGCTTAGGTCTGATGCAGGACACCGGGGAGCTGTTTTTT.

V usage is TRBV18 and J usage is TRBJ2-7; tentatively, D is TRBD1 (7 bases). This CDR3 has 15 amino acids. The V end lost 3 bases, the J end lost 5 bases, and 17 bases lay between the germline ends. Germline V gene data show CDR1 as KGHSH and CDR2 as LQKENI. In DNA form, the CDR3 reads TGTGCCAGCTCACCGGTGGAGGGGGCGAGCAACGAGCAGTACTTC. Translated, it gives CASSPVEGASNEQYF.

This chain uses TRBV10-3 with TRBJ2-7, with D possibly TRBD2 on 5 matching bases. The CDR3 sequence is 12 residues long. Germline lookup yields CDR1 ENHRY and CDR2 SYGVKD. Trimming took off 0 bases at V and 6 bases at J, with 6 bases between the two ends. The CDR3 nucleotides read TGTGCCATCAGTGAGTCCGGGGTCGAGCAGTACTTC. Encoded protein: CAISESGVEQYF.